This T cell receptor beta chain was obtained from a study of blood T cells in healthy people across ages. Findings of the study overall: It was the long-lived donors that had more naive CD4+ cells and higher diversity than aged donors. With age, beta diversity per million T cells declined roughly linearly, significantly by about 37.

Through a sample-barcoded 5' primer and a J-beta primer mix, a second PCR was run for roughly 7 to 11 cycles. TCRdb ran MiXCR on the 5' RACE reads and lists one entry per CDR3 protein. The repertoire holds roughly 860,000 distinct CDR3 sequences, 55% to 65% seen once, with 25% to 30% in the top ten. The table lists this clonotype with a few counts. Its antigen is not identified. The CDR3 has 16 amino acids. The sequence was collected from a man aged 25 to 40 in good health. This sequence joins TRBV21-1 and TRBJ2-1; the table calls TRBD1, which could not be checked here. TRBV21-1 constitutes a pseudogene. Sequencing was done on a sample of blood. The CDR3 nucleotides read TGTGCCAGCAGCAGCTTGCCGGGACAGGGGATCAATGAGCAGTTCTTC. This encodes CASSSLPGQGINEQFF.